The 19 T cell receptor beta chains given below trace back to one sample, sequenced in a study of OX40 agonist ivuxolimab in advanced cancers. Clones were sequenced by immunoSEQ multiplex PCR, and TCRdb holds only the in-frame ones, with some missing. This sample has 11,000 to 15,000 clones; roughly 77% occur once, and the top ten carry under 35%. The sample was CD4+ or CD8+ T cells sorted from blood, taken in a trial of the OX40 agonist ivuxolimab. These receptors were obtained from an adult with an advanced solid tumor such as melanoma, head and neck, liver or kidney cancer.

The gene calls are TRBV18 and TRBJ2-2, with D possibly being TRBD1 (5 bases). Trimming pared 2 bases from V and 5 bases from J, leaving 9 bases between. There are 14 residues in the CDR3. The V gene's germline CDR1 is KGHSH and CDR2 LQKENI. This CDR3 reads CASSPEAGTGELFF. Here the CDR3 DNA reads TGTGCCAGCTCACCAGAAGCAGGGACCGGGGAGCTGTTTTTT.

This chain joins TRBV29-1 and TRBJ2-7, with 7 bases lining up with TRBD1. Losses at the gene ends were 7 bases for V and 3 bases for J; bases not matched to a gene: 9. Germline V gene sequence: CDR1 SQVTM, CDR2 ANQGSEA. This CDR3 has 13 amino acids. For the CDR3, the DNA is TGCAGCGCCGAGACAGGGATAAGCTACGAGCAGTACTTC. It is translated as CSAETGISYEQYF.

For the CDR3, the DNA is TGTGCCAGCAGTGACTCGGGGGGCGGGGGCACTGAAGCTTTCTTT. Translating gives CASSDSGGGGTEAFF. V and J are TRBV6-4 and TRBJ1-1; possibly TRBD1 for D (6 bases). The CDR3 has 15 residues. V lost 0 bases to trimming and J lost 4 bases, with 12 bases between them. Germline CDR1 is MRHNA and CDR2 is SNTAGT.

By frequency in the sample, this clone is medium-sized. The chain combines TRBV5-1 with TRBJ2-1, with 12 nucleotides matching TRBD2. The V and J ends lost 4 bases and 2 bases, in that order; junction bases with no gene match: 7. Germline assignment: CDR1 SGHRS and CDR2 YFSETQ. This CDR3 region has 17 residues. The CDR3 DNA sequence: TGCGCCAGCAGCCATACGACTAGCGGGAGTACCTACAATGAGCAGTTCTTC. Protein product: CASSHTTSGSTYNEQFF. Looking up the rest from reference TRBV5-1 and TRBJ2-1 gives the full variable domain: KAGVTQTPRYLIKTRGQQVTLSCSPISGHRSVSWYQQTPGQGLQFLFEYFSETQRNKGNFPGRFSGRQFSNSRSEMNVSTLELGDSALYLCASSHTTSGSTYNEQFFGPGTRLTVL.

V and J are TRBV4-3 and TRBJ2-1; 9 nucleotides line up with TRBD1. Germline-derived CDR1 and CDR2 are LGHNA and YSLEER. The CDR3 is made up of 17 amino acids. V trimming: 3 bases; J trimming: 5 bases; junction bases outside the gene matches: 11. CDR3 DNA: TGCGCCAGCAGCCAGGAGAACAGGGGGCTCAGCAACAATGAGCAGTTCTTC. Amino acids: CASSQENRGLSNNEQFF.

The chain couples TRBV6-5 to TRBJ2-5; the match to TRBD1 covers 8 bases. CDR3 length: 12 residues. V lost 6 bases to trimming and J lost 10 bases; unmatched junction nucleotides: 7. Per the germline V gene, CDR1 is MNHEY and CDR2 is SVGAGI. The CDR3 loop is CASSPPTGDQYF. The DNA of the CDR3 is TGTGCCAGCAGCCCCCCGACAGGGGACCAGTACTTC.

The chain uses TRBV27 and TRBJ2-7, with 12 bases aligning to TRBD2. The V and J ends lost 8 bases and 4 bases, in that order; junction bases with no gene match: 9. The CDR3 spans 15 residues. Per germline, CDR1 MNHEY and CDR2 SMNVEV (reference sequence). CDR3 sequence (DNA): TGTGCCAGCGGCTCTAGCGGGAGGGTTAGATACGAGCAGTACTTC. Protein sequence: CASGSSGRVRYEQYF.

V is TRBV6-6 and J is TRBJ2-7; maybe TRBD2 (5 bases). This CDR3 is 13 amino acids long. CDR1 and CDR2 from the germline V gene are MNHNY and SVGAGI (reference sequence). V gave up 2 bases and J gave up 5 bases, with 10 bases separating them. DNA for the CDR3: TGTGCCAGCAGTTACGGGAGTTATGACGAGCAGTACTTC. This sequence encodes CASSYGSYDEQYF.

The chain uses TRBV15 and TRBJ2-1, with 11 positions matching TRBD2. V gave up 9 bases and J gave up 0 bases; unmatched junction bases: 25. The CDR3 covers 22 residues. Germline CDR1 reads LNHNV; CDR2 reads YYDKDF (reference sequence). The CDR3 loop reads CATNSVLGGEGLAVRSYNEQFF. Written as DNA, the CDR3 is TGTGCCACTAACTCGGTGCTGGGAGGGGAGGGACTAGCGGTCCGCTCCTACAATGAGCAGTTCTTC.

The chain couples TRBV19 to TRBJ2-7; possibly TRBD2 for D (6 bases). The CDR3 sequence is 14 residues long. The V gene lost 1 base and the J gene lost 3 bases, with 10 bases spanning the gap. Germline CDR1 and CDR2: LNHDA and SQIVND (reference sequence). In DNA form, the CDR3 reads TGTGCCAGTAGTATAGTCGGGAGTGGCTACGAGCAGTACTTC. This codes for CASSIVGSGYEQYF.

The rearrangement links TRBV30 to TRBJ1-2, with D perhaps TRBD1 (5 bases). Trimming took off 1 base at V and 0 bases at J, with 15 bases between the two ends. Germline values: CDR1 GTSNPN, CDR2 SVGIG (reference sequence). The CDR3 totals 16 residues. This CDR3 reads CAWSASWGVANYGYTF. The CDR3, as DNA: TGTGCCTGGAGTGCCTCTTGGGGGGTAGCTAACTATGGCTACACCTTC. Complete variable domain (other parts from reference TRBV30 and TRBJ1-2): SQTIHQWPATLVQPVGSPLSLECTVEGTSNPNLYWYRQAAGRGLQLLFYSVGIGQISSEVPQNLSASRPQDRQFILSSKKLLLSDSGFYLCAWSASWGVANYGYTFGSGTRLTVV.

The rearrangement joins TRBV7-9 to TRBJ2-5; weak D call: TRBD1 (6 bases). The germline V gene has CDR1 SEHNR and CDR2 FQNEAQ (reference sequence). CDR3 size: 14 residues. Trimming took 5 bases from V and 7 from J, leaving 17 bases between them. The CDR3 region is CASSSPGARGTQYF. The DNA for the CDR3 is TGTGCCAGCAGCAGTCCAGGGGCCAGGGGGACCCAGTACTTC.

This chain uses TRBV6-6 with TRBJ2-1; D is undetermined. The CDR3 loop spans 12 amino acids. The V gene's germline CDR1 is MNHNY and CDR2 SVGAGI (reference sequence). Trimming left V 2 bases short and J 7 bases short, with 6 bases between. The DNA of the CDR3 is TGTGCCAGCAGTTACGGCAATAATGAGCAGTTCTTC. Translating it yields CASSYGNNEQFF.

The chain links TRBV30 to TRBJ1-1; D call uncertain. V lost 1 base, J lost 11 bases, and 11 bases lay in between. The CDR3 spans 11 residues. Per germline, CDR1 GTSNPN and CDR2 SVGIG (reference sequence). The CDR3 is CAWSEVVGAFF. The CDR3 nucleotides read TGTGCCTGGAGTGAAGTAGTAGGCGCTTTCTTT.

The chain links TRBV6-6 to TRBJ1-5; weak D call: TRBD1 (6 bases). Trimming stripped 8 bases from V and 7 bases from J, with 18 bases between. The CDR3 consists of 14 residues. Germline V gene data show CDR1 as MNHNY and CDR2 as SVGAGI (reference sequence). The CDR3 sequence is CASGNTGLGQPQHF. The CDR3 region has the DNA TGTGCCAGCGGGAATACAGGGCTGGGGCAGCCCCAGCATTTT.

The J gene is TRBJ2-7, the V gene TRBV5-5; a possible D gene is TRBD1 (6 bases). CDR1 and CDR2 (germline): SGHKS, YYEKEE (reference sequence). The CDR3 spans 14 residues. Trimming cost V 2 bases and J 0 bases, with 9 bases left between them. The CDR3 DNA reads TGTGCCAGCAGCTTCTCAGGGGCCTCCTACGAGCAGTACTTC. It codes for CASSFSGASYEQYF. The full variable domain, in which reference TRBV5-5 and TRBJ2-7 provide the parts outside the CDR3, is DAGVTQSPTHLIKTRGQQVTLRCSPISGHKSVSWYQQVLGQGPQFIFQYYEKEERGRGNFPDRFSARQFPNYSSELNVNALLLGDSALYLCASSFSGASYEQYFGPGTRLTVT.

This chain joins TRBV12-5 and TRBJ1-1; D possibly corresponds to TRBD1 (5 bases). Germline V gives CDR1 LGHNT, CDR2 FRNRAP. This CDR3 has 15 residues. V lost 4 bases and J lost 0, with 12 bases in between. CDR3: CASGWGDGLNTEAFF. CDR3 sequence (DNA): TGTGCTAGTGGTTGGGGGGACGGATTGAACACTGAAGCTTTCTTT.

The genes are TRBV5-5 and TRBJ2-7, with TRBD1 matching over 8 bases. The germline gives CDR1 SGHKS, CDR2 YYEKEE (reference sequence). The CDR3 has 16 residues. Trimming at V came to 5 bases and at J to 5 bases, leaving 15 bases not matched to a gene. The CDR3 protein is CASRLRPDRVIDEQYF. In DNA, the CDR3 is TGTGCCAGCAGGCTTCGTCCGGACAGGGTAATCGACGAGCAGTACTTC.

This clone was seen once. The chain carries TRBV27 and TRBJ1-2; no reliable D call. This CDR3 contains 14 residues. CDR1 MNHEY and CDR2 SMNVEV come from the germline V gene (reference sequence). Trimming left V 6 bases short and J 3 bases short, with 14 bases between. CDR3 region: CASSSNTGDYGYTF. CDR3 nucleotides: TGTGCCAGCAGCTCCAATACGGGTGACTATGGCTACACCTTC.